The 5 T cell receptor beta chains below come from one sample, sequenced in a study of T cells in Graves' hyperthyroidism and ophthalmopathy. Amplification of TCR beta CDR3 regions used RNA as the template. First-round RT-PCR targeting the TCR CDR3 was performed with the HTBI primer set. TCRdb redid the calling of the multiplex PCR reads with MiXCR, one entry per CDR3 protein. Of 300,000 to 500,000 distinct CDR3 sequences listed, 15% are singletons. The sample was blood. Receptors were obtained from a woman in her twenties or thirties with Graves' hyperthyroidism.

Worth noting for this clonotype: Since a much larger clone is just one base distant, this may be a read error. V usage is TRBV24-1 and J usage is TRBJ2-2; the D gene is possibly TRBD2 (6 bases). There are 16 residues in the CDR3. Looked up from germline, CDR1 is KGHDR and CDR2 is SFDVKD. CDR3 DNA: TGTGCCACCAGTGATTTACGACTAGGGAACACCGGGGAGCTGCTTTTT. Translated: CATSDLRLGNTGELLF.

This clonotype was picked up many times. The chain combines TRBV28 with TRBJ2-7, with D possibly matching TRBD2 (6 bases). This CDR3 has 12 amino acids. The germline gives CDR1 MDHEN, CDR2 SYDVKM. Trimming pared 7 bases from V and 2 bases from J, leaving 9 bases between. DNA of the CDR3: TGTGCCAGCAAGGAGGGGACCTACGAGCAGTACTTC. It is translated as CASKEGTYEQYF.

This clonotype has ten or more counts. The rearrangement links TRBV2 to TRBJ1-4; TRBD1 matches 11 bases. Germline CDR1 reads SNHLY; CDR2 reads FYNNEI. With 6 bases clipped from V and 4 bases from J, the junction kept 10 bases outside the gene matches. The CDR3 sequence is 17 residues long. The CDR3 sequence: CASRPGQGELRNEKLFF. The CDR3 DNA sequence: TGTGCCAGCAGACCGGGACAGGGGGAATTGCGTAATGAAAAACTGTTTTTT.

At least ten counts were recorded for this clonotype. V gene TRBV9 combines with J gene TRBJ2-7; tentative D call: TRBD2 (6 bases). Germline loops: CDR1 SGDLS, CDR2 YYNGEE. V lost 0 bases and J 0 bases, leaving 13 bases between the germline ends. The length of the CDR3 is 16 residues. The CDR3, as DNA: TGTGCCAGCAGCGTAGCCGGCGGGATGAGCTCCTACGAGCAGTACTTC. This sequence encodes CASSVAGGMSSYEQYF.

The genes are TRBV6-5 and TRBJ2-1, with D possibly being TRBD2 (5 bases). Trimming took 2 bases from V and 0 from J, leaving 8 bases between them. Per germline, CDR1 MNHEY and CDR2 SVGAGI. CDR3 size: 15 residues. The DNA of the CDR3 is TGTGCCAGCAGTTACGAGCGGATCTCCTACAATGAGCAGTTCTTC. It translates to CASSYERISYNEQFF.